This T cell receptor (beta chain) appears in the sequencing data of a study of Ad26.COV2.S vaccination and SARS-CoV-2 variants. Specified treatment: roughly 20 received Ad26.COV2.S at low or high dose, single or two shots; roughly five received placebo; per-sample allocation not given. After the first vaccine or placebo injection, samples were drawn on day 63. This clone came up once. Sequenced by immunoSEQ multiplex PCR; TCRdb stores in-frame clones only, minus some. The sample has roughly 450,000 clones; more than 80% are singletons. The clonotype was recovered from a person aged 18 to 59 who received the Ad26.COV2.S COVID-19 vaccine or a placebo. This specimen was peripheral blood, taken in a trial of Ad26.COV2.S vaccine versus placebo.

In nucleotides, the CDR3 is TGTGCCAGCAGCCAAGTTAACGTGGAGGGGGCCTACGAGCAGTACTTC. It encodes CASSQVNVEGAYEQYF. The chain employs TRBV3-1 (or the pseudogene TRBV3-2) and TRBJ2-7; D may correspond to TRBD1 or TRBD2 (6 bases each). The germline CDR1 and CDR2 sequences are LGHDT and YNNKEL (reference sequence). V was cut by 1 base and J by 2 bases, with 15 bases left in between. This CDR3 spans 16 amino acids.